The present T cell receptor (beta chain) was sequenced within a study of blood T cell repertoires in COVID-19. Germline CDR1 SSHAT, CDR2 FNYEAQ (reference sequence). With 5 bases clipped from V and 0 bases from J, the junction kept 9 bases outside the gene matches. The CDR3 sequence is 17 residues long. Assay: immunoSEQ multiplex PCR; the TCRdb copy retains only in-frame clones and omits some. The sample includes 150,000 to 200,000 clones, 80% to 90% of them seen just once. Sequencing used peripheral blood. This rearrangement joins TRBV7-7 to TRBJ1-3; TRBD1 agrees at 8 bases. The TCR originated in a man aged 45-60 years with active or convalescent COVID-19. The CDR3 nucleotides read TGTGCCAGCAGCACCTGGGACAGGTCGAACTCTGGAAACACCATATATTTT. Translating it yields CASSTWDRSNSGNTIYF.